These 9 T cell receptor beta chains originate from one sample sequenced in a study of shared clonotypes between healthy human individuals (dated by TCRdb to the early 2020s). Receptor amplification or capture employed the immunoSEQ multiplex PCR assay. Not all clones reach the TCRdb copy of this immuneACCESS table, which keeps in-frame sequences only. Checked studies attribute under half of the gap to unresolved V genes and leave the rest unexplained. Recorded for this sample are more than 2 million clones; nearly 97% of them occurred a single time. The ten largest account for roughly 0.13% of the sample. Input material: naive CD4+ T cells sorted from blood. Explained via the paper, the cell subset or site label denotes: CD45RA+ positively selected. The receptors shown here come from a man between 18 and 35 years old in good health.

The chain recombines TRBV10-1 with TRBJ2-5; 8 bases are a match to TRBD2. Looked up from germline, CDR1 is WNHNN and CDR2 is SYGVQD (reference sequence). The CDR3 is 14 amino acids. Germline trimming cut 6 bases from V and 2 bases from J; bases unmatched to any gene: 5. CDR3 sequence (DNA): TGCGCCAGCAGCAAGACTAGCGATCAAGAGACCCAGTACTTC. It specifies CASSKTSDQETQYF.

This clone was observed once. This rearrangement joins TRBV4-1 to TRBJ2-1; D unclear. CDR3 size: 16 residues. CDR1 MGHRA and CDR2 YSYEKL come from the germline V gene. Trimming shortened V by 0 bases and J by 2 bases, and 11 bases separated the two germline ends. The CDR3 is CASSQDGRVTYNEQFF. CDR3 nucleotide sequence: TGCGCCAGCAGCCAAGATGGACGGGTAACCTACAATGAGCAGTTCTTC.

The chain uses TRBV18 and TRBJ2-3; no definite D call. Trimming removed 2 bases at V and 4 bases at J, with 7 bases between. Looked up from germline, CDR1 is KGHSH and CDR2 is LQKENI. The CDR3 contains 13 residues. The CDR3 loop is CASSPELADTQYF. The CDR3 coding sequence is TGTGCCAGCTCACCAGAGCTAGCAGATACGCAGTATTTT.

This chain connects TRBV7-9 to TRBJ1-1; possibly TRBD1 for D (5 bases). Trimming removed 7 bases at V and 1 base at J, with 22 bases between. Looked up from germline, CDR1 is SEHNR and CDR2 is FQNEAQ (reference sequence). The CDR3 runs 17 residues. The CDR3 nucleotides are TGTGCCAGCACCTCCCCCAAACCCGGGACGGCGAACACTGAAGCTTTCTTT. It translates to CASTSPKPGTANTEAFF.

This clone was detected only once. The genes are TRBV6-5 and TRBJ1-5; D not resolved. Germline CDR1 is MNHEY and CDR2 is SVGAGI. The germline V and J ends were trimmed by 8 bases and 7 bases, with 12 bases remaining between them. The CDR3 extends over 12 amino acids. CDR3 amino acids: CASGRGRQPQHF. For the CDR3, the DNA is TGTGCCAGCGGTCGGGGTAGGCAGCCCCAGCATTTT.

J is TRBJ1-1 and V is TRBV28, with D tentatively TRBD1 (6 bases). This CDR3 contains 13 residues. Looked up from germline, CDR1 is MDHEN and CDR2 is SYDVKM. V dropped 7 bases and J dropped 1 base, with 10 bases sitting between them. The chain's CDR3 is CASTDRENTEAFF. CDR3 DNA sequence: TGTGCCAGCACGGACAGAGAGAACACTGAAGCTTTCTTT. Full variable domain (outside the CDR3, taken from reference TRBV28 and TRBJ1-1): DVKVTQSSRYLVKRTGEKVFLECVQDMDHENMFWYRQDPGLGLRLIYFSYDVKMKEKGDIPEGYSVSREKKERFSLILESASTNQTSMYLCASTDRENTEAFFGQGTRLTVV.

The rearrangement links TRBV4-2 to TRBJ2-3; tentative D call: TRBD2 (6 bases). This CDR3 spans 16 amino acids. Germline CDR1 is LGHNA and CDR2 is YNFKEQ. Trimming stripped 0 bases from V and 3 bases from J, with 13 bases between. The CDR3 coding sequence is TGTGCCAGCAGCCAAGACCCTGTGGGGACTACAGATACGCAGTATTTT. This sequence encodes CASSQDPVGTTDTQYF.

For this clone: At the DNA level, this CDR3 is encoded by other sequences in the same sample as well. The chain links TRBV7-8 to TRBJ2-2; D unresolved. The V gene lost 5 bases and the J gene lost 2 bases, with 3 bases spanning the gap. CDR1 is SGHVS, CDR2 FQNEAQ, per germline. The CDR3 totals 12 residues. CDR3 nucleotides: TGTGCCAGCAGCCGTAACACCGGGGAGCTGTTTTTT. Amino acid sequence: CASSRNTGELFF.

This chain joins TRBV27 and TRBJ2-1, with 8 bases matching TRBD1. V trimming: 5 bases; J trimming: 8 bases; junction bases outside the gene matches: 5. Germline CDR1 reads MNHEY; CDR2 reads SMNVEV (reference sequence). The CDR3 consists of 13 residues. This CDR3 reads CASSGQGRHEQFF. DNA for the CDR3: TGTGCCAGCAGTGGACAGGGTAGGCATGAGCAGTTCTTC.